Below, 9 T cell receptor beta chains from the same sample are listed, as sequenced in a study of blood T cells in healthy people across ages. The authors ran a second PCR of 7 to 11 cycles using a sample-barcoded 5' primer and a J-beta primer mix. TCRdb ran MiXCR on the 5' RACE reads and lists one entry per CDR3 protein. The sample carries 1 million or so distinct CDR3 sequences, 40% to 45% recorded once. The material sequenced was blood. Source of these receptors: a woman aged 55-75 years in good health.

This clonotype is a singleton in its sample. The rearrangement uses TRBV6-5 and TRBJ2-4; no clear D. The CDR3 has 15 amino acids. Trimming removed 0 bases at V and 2 bases at J, with 8 bases between. Germline loops: CDR1 MNHEY, CDR2 SVGAGI. The CDR3 DNA sequence: TGTGCCAGCAGTTACTCGTGGATGACCAAAAACATTCAGTACTTC. Protein: CASSYSWMTKNIQYF.

This clonotype was counted only a few times. The V call is TRBV7-8, the J call TRBJ2-1; D not resolved. Germline V gene sequence: CDR1 SGHVS, CDR2 FQNEAQ. The CDR3 sequence is 14 residues long. Trimming took 1 base from V and 2 from J, leaving 6 bases between them. CDR3 loop: CASSLEGTYNEQFF. The CDR3 DNA reads TGTGCCAGCAGCTTAGAAGGAACCTACAATGAGCAGTTCTTC. Filled out from reference TRBV7-8 and TRBJ2-1, the complete variable domain reads GAGVSQSPRYKVAKRGQDVALRCDPISGHVSLFWYQQALGQGPEFLTYFQNEAQLDKSGLPSDRFFAERPEGSVSTLKIQRTQQEDSAVYLCASSLEGTYNEQFFGPGTRLTVL.

This clonotype was seen once. V is TRBV21-1 and J is TRBJ2-3; TRBD1, the D gene given by the table, was not confirmed from the DNA. TRBV21-1 is tagged as a pseudogene. The CDR3 runs 14 residues. The CDR3 protein is CASRQGKGTDTQYF. As DNA, the CDR3 is TGTGCCAGCCGACAGGGCAAGGGCACAGATACGCAGTATTTT.

This sequence joins TRBV28 and TRBJ2-7, with 13 bases lining up with TRBD2. Losses at the gene ends were 5 bases for V and 9 bases for J; bases not matched to a gene: 10. The CDR3 contains 15 residues. Germline lookup yields CDR1 MDHEN and CDR2 SYDVKM. The CDR3 DNA is TGTGCCAGCAGTCCCGGACTAGCGGGAGATATGGTGCAGTACTTC. Its translation: CASSPGLAGDMVQYF.

The chain has TRBV5-5 and TRBJ2-6, with D unclear. Germline values: CDR1 SGHKS, CDR2 YYEKEE (reference sequence). The CDR3 totals 15 residues. The germline V and J ends were trimmed by 3 bases and 0 bases, with 7 bases remaining between them. CDR3 amino acids: CASSSYNSGANVLTF. In nucleotides, the CDR3 is TGTGCCAGCAGCTCCTACAACTCTGGGGCCAACGTCCTGACTTTC. The full variable domain, in which reference TRBV5-5 and TRBJ2-6 provide the parts outside the CDR3, is DAGVTQSPTHLIKTRGQQVTLRCSPISGHKSVSWYQQVLGQGPQFIFQYYEKEERGRGNFPDRFSARQFPNYSSELNVNALLLGDSALYLCASSSYNSGANVLTFGAGSRLTVL.

The chain employs TRBV7-2 and TRBJ2-3, with a weak D call TRBD2 (7 bases). Germline lookup yields CDR1 SGHTA and CDR2 FQGNSA. The ends were cut back, 4 bases at V and 0 bases at J, with 14 bases in the middle. The CDR3 loop spans 16 amino acids. CDR3 loop: CASSWGGGPSTDTQYF. Written as DNA, the CDR3 is TGTGCCAGCAGCTGGGGGGGCGGCCCAAGCACAGATACGCAGTATTTT. Variable domain in full (rest from reference TRBV7-2 and TRBJ2-3): GAGVSQSPSNKVTEKGKDVELRCDPISGHTALYWYRQSLGQGLEFLIYFQGNSAPDKSGLPSDRFSAERTGGSVSTLTIQRTQQEDSAVYLCASSWGGGPSTDTQYFGPGTRLTVL.

J is TRBJ2-5 and V is TRBV29-1, with 13 bases lining up with TRBD2. The DNA end is more similar to TRBJ2-7, so the J call may be wrong. Germline V CDR1 and CDR2: SQVTM, ANQGSEA. The CDR3 loop spans 13 amino acids. Here the CDR3 reads CSVRTSGSHEQYF. Here the CDR3 DNA reads TGCAGCGTTAGGACTAGCGGGAGCCACGAGCAGTACTTC.

V and J are TRBV20-1 and TRBJ2-7, with D possibly matching TRBD1 (6 bases). With the DNA end fitting TRBJ2-5 better, the J assignment may be wrong. This CDR3 has 13 amino acids. Germline V gene lookup returns CDR1 DFQATT and CDR2 SNEGSKA (reference sequence). The CDR3 DNA follows: TGCAGTGCTAGGGGACATCAGGGGGAGACCCAGTACTTC. Its translation is CSARGHQGETQYF.

This clonotype was detected only a few times. The V and J genes are TRBV27 and TRBJ2-3, with TRBD2 identical over 10 bases. After removal of 7 bases from V and 5 bases from J, the junction contained 9 bases not matched to a gene. Germline values: CDR1 MNHEY, CDR2 SMNVEV (reference sequence). This CDR3 region has 15 residues. The CDR3 sequence is CASINLAGAGDTQYF. The CDR3 DNA follows: TGTGCCAGCATCAATCTAGCGGGAGCCGGAGATACGCAGTATTTT.